This T cell receptor beta chain was sequenced for a study of blood T cell repertoires in COVID-19. The germline V and J ends were trimmed by 7 bases and 1 base, with 11 bases remaining between them. The germline CDR1 and CDR2 sequences are LNHDA and SQIVND (reference sequence). This CDR3 is built from 14 residues. Profiling relied on immunoSEQ multiplex PCR, and the TCRdb table lists in-frame clones only, not all of them. The sample has some 130,000 clones, more than 60% seen once; the top ten hold 10% to 15%. The sequenced material came from peripheral blood. The TCR comes from a man older than 75 with acute or convalescent COVID-19. The J gene is TRBJ1-5, the V gene TRBV19; D remains ambiguous. CDR3 sequence (DNA): TGTGCCAGTAACACGTTGATAAGCAATCAGCCCCAGCATTTT. This encodes CASNTLISNQPQHF.